The 12 T cell receptor beta chains below all came from one sample that was sequenced in a study of T cells in Graves' hyperthyroidism and ophthalmopathy. Amplification of TCR beta CDR3 regions was performed using RNA transcripts as template. During a first-round RT-PCR of the TCR CDR3, the HTBI primer set was used. TCRdb re-derived calls from the multiplex PCR reads in MiXCR, one entry per CDR3 protein. The data contain 400,000 to 500,000 distinct CDR3 sequences, about an eighth of them singletons. The specimen sequenced was blood. These receptors all come from a young woman with Graves' hyperthyroidism.

This clonotype was detected a few times. Here the CDR3 reads CAWSVGTPAEFF. CDR3 nucleotide sequence: TGTGCCTGGAGTGTAGGGACCCCGGCGGAGTTCTTC. The V call is TRBV30, the J call TRBJ2-1; D may be TRBD1 or TRBD2 (5 bases each). V was trimmed by 0 bases and J by 14 bases, leaving 14 bases between them. The CDR3 runs 12 residues. Germline V gene lookup returns CDR1 GTSNPN and CDR2 SVGIG (reference sequence). The whole variable domain, remainder taken from reference TRBV30 and TRBJ2-1, is SQTIHQWPATLVQPVGSPLSLECTVEGTSNPNLYWYRQAAGRGLQLLFYSVGIGQISSEVPQNLSASRPQDRQFILSSKKLLLSDSGFYLCAWSVGTPAEFFGPGTRLTVL.

This chain links TRBV5-6 with TRBJ2-7, with D possibly TRBD1 on 5 matching bases. The CDR3 covers 14 residues. The V gene's germline CDR1 is SGHDT and CDR2 YYEEEE. The germline V and J ends were trimmed by 1 base and 6 bases, with 14 bases remaining between them. The DNA of the CDR3 is TGTGCCAGCAGCTTGTACAAAGGGGCTGCCGAGCAGTACGTC. Protein: CASSLYKGAAEQYV.

This clonotype was detected only a few times. The chain carries TRBV30 and TRBJ1-1; 8 bases are a match to TRBD1. CDR1 and CDR2 (germline): GTSNPN, SVGIG (reference sequence). The CDR3 spans 13 residues. The CDR3, as DNA: TGTGCTTCAAACAGGGGGTCGAACACTGAAGCTTTCTTT. Translating it yields CASNRGSNTEAFF.

V is TRBV5-1 and J is TRBJ1-1, with D uncertain. Per germline, CDR1 SGHRS and CDR2 YFSETQ. CDR3 length: 15 amino acids. The V and J ends lost 3 bases and 1 base respectively, with 13 bases between them. The CDR3 region is CASSYGTDGNTEAFF. CDR3 nucleotides: TGCGCCAGCAGCTACGGAACTGACGGGAACACTGAAGCTTTCTTT.

This clonotype was counted ten times or more. V and J are TRBV3-1 and TRBJ1-2; TRBD1 is a possible D gene (5 bases). Germline values: CDR1 LGHDT, CDR2 YNNKEL (reference sequence). The V gene lost 4 bases and the J gene lost 8 bases, with 14 bases spanning the gap. The CDR3 is 13 residues long. CDR3 coding DNA: TGTGCCAGCAGCCCCACCAGGGACGGCGGCTACACCTTC. Protein: CASSPTRDGGYTF.

This clonotype was seen repeatedly, ten times or more. The chain has TRBV28 and TRBJ1-1; the match to TRBD1 covers 12 bases. Germline CDR1 MDHEN, CDR2 SYDVKM. The CDR3 spans 16 residues. V dropped 4 bases and J dropped 3; count of bases not matched to a gene: 6. CDR3 residues: CASSSGTGGMDTEAFF. CDR3 sequence (DNA): TGTGCCAGCAGTTCCGGGACAGGGGGCATGGACACTGAAGCTTTCTTT. Together with reference TRBV28 and TRBJ1-1, the CDR3 gives the full variable domain: DVKVTQSSRYLVKRTGEKVFLECVQDMDHENMFWYRQDPGLGLRLIYFSYDVKMKEKGDIPEGYSVSREKKERFSLILESASTNQTSMYLCASSSGTGGMDTEAFFGQGTRLTVV.

This clonotype was seen a few times. This chain links TRBV7-9 with TRBJ2-1; D might be TRBD2 (7 bases). V was cut by 3 bases and J by 7 bases, with 25 bases left in between. The CDR3 is made up of 18 amino acids. Looked up from germline, CDR1 is SEHNR and CDR2 is FQNEAQ (reference sequence). CDR3 coding DNA: TGTGCCAGCAGCTTGGGGGGGGGGACCTTCCCGGGGGCTAATGAGCAGTTCTTC. Its translation is CASSLGGGTFPGANEQFF.

The table lists this clonotype with many counts. The V and J genes are TRBV5-1 and TRBJ1-6; D might be TRBD1 (6 bases). The germline CDR1 and CDR2 sequences are SGHRS and YFSETQ. Trimming stripped 0 bases from V and 6 bases from J, with 16 bases between. The length of the CDR3 is 17 residues. CDR3 in amino acids: CASSLGDTSPANSPLHF. For the CDR3, the DNA is TGCGCCAGCAGCTTGGGGGACACTTCCCCCGCTAATTCACCCCTCCACTTT. The full variable domain, its missing parts supplied by reference TRBV5-1 and TRBJ1-6, is KAGVTQTPRYLIKTRGQQVTLSCSPISGHRSVSWYQQTPGQGLQFLFEYFSETQRNKGNFPGRFSGRQFSNSRSEMNVSTLELGDSALYLCASSLGDTSPANSPLHFGNGTRLTVT.

This clonotype showed up just a few times. CDR3 region: CASSQRLAGGTGELFF. The CDR3 DNA reads TGTGCCAGCAGTCAACGACTAGCGGGAGGCACCGGGGAGCTGTTTTTT. The chain uses TRBV6-1 and TRBJ2-2; 13 bases are shared with TRBD2. The CDR3 covers 16 residues. The V gene's germline CDR1 is MNHNS and CDR2 SASEGT. Losses at the gene ends were 5 bases for V and 4 bases for J; bases not matched to a gene: 4.

This clonotype was seen many times. The chain joins TRBV9 to TRBJ1-1, with D unclear. Germline V gene data show CDR1 as SGDLS and CDR2 as YYNGEE. V was shortened by 3 bases and J by 11 bases, with 17 bases between the two germline ends. This CDR3 region has 13 residues. The CDR3 sequence is CASSDETQRAAFF. CDR3 DNA sequence: TGTGCCAGCAGCGATGAGACTCAAAGGGCGGCTTTCTTT.

This clonotype has ten or more counts. The chain recombines TRBV30 with TRBJ1-1, with TRBD1 matching over 9 bases. This CDR3 has 13 residues. J was trimmed by 3 bases and V by 3 bases; bases with no gene match: 2. CDR1 GTSNPN and CDR2 SVGIG come from the germline V gene (reference sequence). This CDR3 is CAWSRDRDTEAFF. CDR3 sequence (DNA): TGTGCCTGGAGCCGGGACAGGGACACTGAAGCTTTCTTT.

V and J are TRBV28 and TRBJ2-7; 10 bases agree with TRBD1. CDR3 size: 14 residues. Germline V gene sequence: CDR1 MDHEN, CDR2 SYDVKM. V shed 6 bases and J 6 bases; nucleotides not matched to a gene: 8. In DNA, the CDR3 is TGTGCCAGCAGCAGGACAGGGGGACTTGGCGAGCAGTACGTC. Translating gives CASSRTGGLGEQYV.